This T cell receptor beta chain was observed in a study of shared clonotypes between healthy human individuals. Study-wide results and caveats: Non-shared clonotypes had lower generation probabilities than clonotypes shared by all four sorted-subset donors. Clonotypes that were shared across a few donors made up around 5.5% of naive CD4 clonotypes.

In the original analysis: ImmunoSEQ sequences covered only the junction and lacked quality scores; filtering therefore differed. TCRdb keeps only in-frame clones here, not all; method: immunoSEQ multiplex PCR. The V and J calls and clone size come from that table; D and trimming were worked out from the DNA. The table lists some 900,000 clones, about 80% of them singletons. As for this clone: Its antigen is not known. Germline is not matched at one junction end, which may reflect a read error.

Per germline, CDR1 SGHDT and CDR2 YYEEEE. This CDR3 is 14 amino acids long. The chain joins TRBV5-6 to TRBJ1-1; D is unclear. The receptor was isolated from a man between 18 and 35 years old in good health. Sequencing input: memory CD4+ T cells sorted from blood. As for subset: CD45RA-negative fraction. The CDR3 reads CASSLASVNSEAFF. The CDR3 bases are TGTGCCAGCAGCTTGGCTAGCGTGAACTCTGAAGCTTTCTTT.